This paragraph covers one T cell receptor (beta chain) sequence. Its antigen remains unknown. This specimen comes from a study of cytomegalovirus exposure and HLA in healthy donors. Regarding the study as a whole: TRBV6-2, TRBV6-3 and some other V segments were excluded as indistinguishable. Sequence variants that were highly shared formed a cluster that was likely a sequencing artifact. Versus the approximately 700-donor mean, an Asian-associated ancestry cluster reportedly showed fewer N-insertions in a later analysis.

Use of 60 Vbeta and 13 Jbeta primers characterized the PCR. Method: immunoSEQ multiplex PCR; TCRdb's copy keeps in-frame clones and lacks some. In the table there are nearly 110,000 clones, around 85% of which are singletons. Germline values: CDR1 LNHDA, CDR2 SQIVND (reference sequence). The V end was cut by 6 bases, the J end by 7 bases, with 10 bases between. The CDR3 is 12 residues long. Sequenced sample: PBMCs. This clonotype was sampled from a man aged 60 to 75 in good health and CMV-seronegative. J is TRBJ1-5 and V is TRBV19, with D maybe TRBD1 (6 bases). For the CDR3, the DNA is TGTGCCAGTAGAGTTAGGGGGCAGCCCCAGCATTTT. Its translation: CASRVRGQPQHF.